The 29 T cell receptor beta chains below were found in one sample sequenced in a study of PD-1 blockade in mismatch repair-deficient tumors. Some clones are missing from TCRdb's copy, which holds only in-frame ones; the method was immunoSEQ multiplex PCR. The sample lists some 84,000 clones, more than 65% seen once, with roughly 2.6% in the top ten. The sequencing used peripheral blood, collected 12 weeks after starting pembrolizumab. These receptors were obtained from an adult with mismatch repair-deficient cancer.

Only a few counts were recorded for this clone. The chain has TRBV6-5 and TRBJ2-2; 8 bases fit TRBD1. The CDR3 runs 16 residues. With 2 bases clipped from V and 1 base from J, the junction kept 3 bases outside the gene matches. Germline V gene data show CDR1 as MNHEY and CDR2 as SVGAGI. The CDR3 here is CASSYGGQGNTGELFF. For the CDR3, the DNA is TGTGCCAGCAGTTACGGCGGACAGGGGAACACCGGGGAGCTGTTTTTT.

V usage is TRBV14 and J usage is TRBJ2-3; TRBD1 agrees at 7 bases. Germline-derived CDR1 and CDR2 are SGHDN and FVKESK. Trimming cost V 4 bases and J 3 bases; bases outside gene matches: 7. The CDR3 consists of 15 residues. The CDR3 here is CASSPRVRGTDTQYF. CDR3 DNA: TGTGCCAGCAGCCCGCGGGTCAGGGGGACAGATACGCAGTATTTT.

The gene calls are TRBV5-1 and TRBJ1-4, with unresolved D. Trimming took 4 bases from V and 4 from J, leaving 11 bases between them. The CDR3 is 14 amino acids. Per germline, CDR1 SGHRS and CDR2 YFSETQ. CDR3 sequence reads: CASSKDGINEKLFF. DNA for the CDR3: TGCGCCAGCAGCAAGGACGGTATTAATGAAAAACTGTTTTTT.

This rearrangement joins TRBV7-2 to TRBJ2-5; the match to TRBD1 covers 8 bases. This CDR3 has 15 residues. Germline lookup yields CDR1 SGHTA and CDR2 FQGNSA. Trimming at V came to 1 base and at J to 5 bases, leaving 6 bases not matched to a gene. CDR3 amino acids: CASSLGQGATETQYF. CDR3 coding DNA: TGTGCCAGCAGCTTAGGGCAGGGGGCGACCGAGACCCAGTACTTC. Combining the CDR3 with reference TRBV7-2 and TRBJ2-5 gives the whole variable domain GAGVSQSPSNKVTEKGKDVELRCDPISGHTALYWYRQSLGQGLEFLIYFQGNSAPDKSGLPSDRFSAERTGGSVSTLTIQRTQQEDSAVYLCASSLGQGATETQYFGPGTRLLVL.

This chain links TRBV5-6 with TRBJ2-7, with D unresolved. CDR1 SGHDT and CDR2 YYEEEE come from the germline V gene. There are 16 residues in the CDR3. Deletions cut 3 bases from V and 1 base from J, with 17 bases between. The CDR3 spells CASSSPPARSSYEQYF. The CDR3 DNA follows: TGTGCCAGCAGCTCGCCTCCGGCCCGGAGTTCCTACGAGCAGTACTTC.

The rearrangement links TRBV6-4 to TRBJ2-1; 12 bases align to TRBD2. J lost 4 bases, V lost 5 bases, and 3 bases had no gene match. The CDR3 has 15 amino acids. In germline, CDR1 is MRHNA, CDR2 SNTAGT. CDR3 sequence: CASSPTSGGYNEQFF. The CDR3 DNA reads TGTGCCAGCAGTCCGACTAGCGGGGGTTACAATGAGCAGTTCTTC.

The V and J genes are TRBV2 and TRBJ1-1; D call uncertain. The CDR3 runs 14 residues. Germline CDR1 SNHLY, CDR2 FYNNEI. Trimming removed 2 bases at V and 4 bases at J, with 11 bases between. CDR3 amino acids: CASSEKGYGTEAFF. Written as DNA, the CDR3 is TGTGCCAGCAGTGAAAAGGGTTATGGCACTGAAGCTTTCTTT. Supplemented by reference TRBV2 and TRBJ1-1, the full variable domain reads EPEVTQTPSHQVTQMGQEVILRCVPISNHLYFYWYRQILGQKVEFLVSFYNNEISEKSEIFDDQFSVERPDGSNFTLKIRSTKLEDSAMYFCASSEKGYGTEAFFGQGTRLTVV.

The gene calls are TRBV13 and TRBJ1-3; D possibly corresponds to TRBD1 (6 bases). Germline V CDR1 and CDR2: PRHDT, FYEKMQ (reference sequence). Trimming shortened V by 2 bases and J by 0 bases, and 11 bases separated the two germline ends. The CDR3 sequence is 16 residues long. This CDR3 is CASSLRTVNSGNTIYF. The CDR3 DNA reads as TGTGCCAGCAGCTTAAGGACAGTCAACTCTGGAAACACCATATATTTT. Full variable domain (remainder filled in from reference TRBV13 and TRBJ1-3): AAGVIQSPRHLIKEKRETATLKCYPIPRHDTVYWYQQGPGQDPQFLISFYEKMQSDKGSIPDRFSAQQFSDYHSELNMSSLELGDSALYFCASSLRTVNSGNTIYFGEGSWLTVV.

The chain recombines TRBV19 with TRBJ2-5, with D uncertain. Germline CDR1 LNHDA, CDR2 SQIVND (reference sequence). Trimming left V 4 bases short and J 4 bases short, with 7 bases between. The CDR3 has 12 residues. The DNA of the CDR3 is TGTGCCAGTAGTAAACAGTCAGAGACCCAGTACTTC. Amino acid sequence: CASSKQSETQYF.

In this sample, this clone turned up once. This sequence joins TRBV10-3 and TRBJ2-3; maybe TRBD2 (6 bases). The germline gives CDR1 ENHRY, CDR2 SYGVKD. There are 12 residues in the CDR3. With 6 bases removed from V and 5 bases from J, the gap between germline ends came to 9 bases. CDR3 DNA: TGTGCCATCAGGGGACTCGAAGATACGCAGTATTTT. Residues: CAIRGLEDTQYF.

The rearrangement links TRBV9 to TRBJ2-2; perhaps D is TRBD1 or TRBD2 (5 bases each). This CDR3 spans 17 amino acids. CDR1 SGDLS and CDR2 YYNGEE come from the germline V gene. The ends were cut back, 0 bases at V and 3 bases at J, with 15 bases in the middle. The CDR3 loop reads CASSVGGGLGDTGELFF. Here the CDR3 DNA reads TGTGCCAGCAGCGTAGGGGGCGGGCTTGGGGACACCGGGGAGCTGTTTTTT.

The chain joins TRBV2 to TRBJ1-3, with 8 bases fitting TRBD1. This CDR3 is built from 19 residues. CDR1 SNHLY and CDR2 FYNNEI come from the germline V gene. Trimming at V came to 4 bases and at J to 1 base, leaving 15 bases not matched to a gene. The DNA of the CDR3 is TGTGCCAGCAGTGTATCCGGGACAGGAGATTTTAGTTCTGGAAACACCATATATTTT. Protein product: CASSVSGTGDFSSGNTIYF.

The chain employs TRBV9 and TRBJ1-1; no firm D call. Trimming took off 0 bases at V and 5 bases at J, with 20 bases between the two ends. CDR3 size: 17 residues. The germline V gene encodes CDR1 SGDLS and CDR2 YYNGEE. CDR3 nucleotides: TGTGCCAGCAGCGTAGAGGCGACGCCTCCGGGGAATACTGAAGCTTTCTTT. As protein: CASSVEATPPGNTEAFF.

The chain couples TRBV9 to TRBJ1-2; a possible D gene is TRBD1 (6 bases). V lost 0 bases and J lost 4, with 10 bases in between. The CDR3 is 14 amino acids. Germline-derived CDR1 and CDR2 are SGDLS and YYNGEE. The CDR3 sequence: CASSVVAGAYGYTF. The DNA for the CDR3 is TGTGCCAGCAGCGTAGTGGCAGGGGCCTATGGCTACACCTTC.

The V call is TRBV14, the J call TRBJ2-7, with D perhaps TRBD2 (5 bases). The CDR3 is 18 amino acids. Trimming cost V 0 bases and J 0 bases, with 18 bases left between them. Germline V gene lookup returns CDR1 SGHDN and CDR2 FVKESK. This CDR3 is CASSQDLFRDGDSYEQYF. CDR3 bases: TGTGCCAGCAGCCAAGACCTTTTCCGGGATGGAGACTCCTACGAGCAGTACTTC. The full variable domain, its missing parts supplied by reference TRBV14 and TRBJ2-7, is EAGVTQFPSHSVIEKGQTVTLRCDPISGHDNLYWYRRVMGKEIKFLLHFVKESKQDESGMPNNRFLAERTGGTYSTLKVQPAELEDSGVYFCASSQDLFRDGDSYEQYFGPGTRLTVT.

This rearrangement joins TRBV7-3 to TRBJ2-7; D might be TRBD2 (5 bases). The CDR3 spans 15 residues. Germline CDR1 SGHTA, CDR2 FQGTGA. Trimming shortened V by 5 bases and J by 3 bases, and 17 bases separated the two germline ends. CDR3 in amino acids: CASSPSGRGGYEQYF. In nucleotides, the CDR3 is TGTGCCAGCAGCCCCTCGGGTAGAGGAGGCTACGAGCAGTACTTC.

The chain uses TRBV7-9 and TRBJ2-7; D may match TRBD1 or TRBD2 (5 bases each). V shed 5 bases and J shed 4 bases, with 24 bases lying between them. CDR1 is SEHNR, CDR2 FQNEAQ, per germline (reference sequence). CDR3 size: 17 residues. The CDR3 nucleotides read TGTGCCAGCAGCGCGTCCCACAGGAGGTCCACCCTTTACGAGCAGTACTTC. Encoded protein: CASSASHRRSTLYEQYF.

The rearrangement uses TRBV7-9 and TRBJ2-7, with D possibly matching TRBD2 (5 bases). This CDR3 spans 13 amino acids. Germline lookup yields CDR1 SEHNR and CDR2 FQNEAQ (reference sequence). Trimming cost V 3 bases and J 3 bases, with 9 bases left between them. CDR3 region: CASSFDDYYEQYF. The CDR3 DNA reads TGTGCCAGCAGCTTTGACGACTACTACGAGCAGTACTTC. Full variable domain (missing parts from reference TRBV7-9 and TRBJ2-7): DTGVSQNPRHKITKRGQNVTFRCDPISEHNRLYWYRQTLGQGPEFLTYFQNEAQLEKSRLLSDRFSAERPKGSFSTLEIQRTEQGDSAMYLCASSFDDYYEQYFGPGTRLTVT.

V is TRBV5-1 and J is TRBJ2-7; 7 nucleotides line up with TRBD1. Trimming removed 2 bases from V and 2 bases from J; junction bases left unmatched: 7. Germline V lookup: CDR1 SGHRS, CDR2 YFSETQ. The length of the CDR3 is 15 residues. The CDR3 DNA sequence: TGCGCCAGCAGCTTCGTCACAGGGGAAACCTACGAGCAGTACTTC. Translated, it gives CASSFVTGETYEQYF.

The chain has TRBV30 and TRBJ1-2; 7 positions agree with TRBD1. V lost 5 bases and J lost 8; bases outside the gene matches: 8. The CDR3 extends over 12 amino acids. Germline V gene sequence: CDR1 GTSNPN, CDR2 SVGIG (reference sequence). For the CDR3, the DNA is TGTGCCTGGCATCGACAGGGACAGGGCTACACCTTC. Its translation is CAWHRQGQGYTF.

The V gene is TRBV10-1, the J gene TRBJ2-5; TRBD2 matches 10 bases. The CDR3 covers 15 residues. Per germline, CDR1 WNHNN and CDR2 SYGVQD (reference sequence). The J segment lost 2 bases and the V segment lost 4 bases, leaving 4 bases of the junction unmatched. The CDR3 DNA reads as TGCGCCAGCAGTGTCGGGACTAGCGAACAAGAGACCCAGTACTTC. Translated, it gives CASSVGTSEQETQYF.

This clone was observed once. The V call is TRBV4-1, the J call TRBJ2-3; D possibly matches TRBD1 or TRBD2 (5 bases each). The CDR3 consists of 17 residues. CDR1 is MGHRA, CDR2 YSYEKL, per germline. V lost 2 bases, J lost 2 bases, and 17 bases lay in between. DNA of the CDR3: TGCGCCAGCAGCCAACGCCTCGGGGACGGACCCACAGATACGCAGTATTTT. Protein sequence: CASSQRLGDGPTDTQYF.

CDR3 sequence (DNA): TGTGCCAGCAGACGGGGGACTTATAACACTGAAGCTTTCTTT. Translated: CASRRGTYNTEAFF. The chain is built from TRBV6-1 and TRBJ1-1, with a possible D match to TRBD1 (5 bases). CDR3 length: 14 amino acids. Germline V gene sequence: CDR1 MNHNS, CDR2 SASEGT. V was clipped by 6 bases and J by 2 bases, with 13 bases between them.

This chain uses TRBV5-1 with TRBJ2-3; tentatively, D is TRBD1 (5 bases). The length of the CDR3 is 14 residues. CDR1 and CDR2 (germline): SGHRS, YFSETQ. V lost 6 bases and J 2 bases, leaving 13 bases between the germline ends. CDR3 amino acids: CASKWTLYTDTQYF. CDR3 nucleotide sequence: TGCGCCAGCAAGTGGACACTATACACAGATACGCAGTATTTT.

In this sample, this clone turned up a few times. This rearrangement joins TRBV9 to TRBJ2-3; D unresolved. Germline CDR1 and CDR2: SGDLS and YYNGEE. The CDR3 covers 14 residues. V was clipped by 4 bases and J by 0 bases, with 9 bases between them. CDR3 DNA sequence: TGTGCCAGCAGCCCGACGGCTAGCACAGATACGCAGTATTTT. Translated, it gives CASSPTASTDTQYF.

In its sample, this clone was seen once. The rearrangement uses TRBV11-3 and TRBJ1-2; D may be TRBD1 (5 bases). Germline-derived CDR1 and CDR2 are SGHNT and YENEEA. The CDR3 runs to 13 residues. V shed 5 bases and J shed 3 bases, with 10 bases lying between them. CDR3 nucleotide sequence: TGTGCCAGCAGCCTTGACAGAGACTATGGCTACACCTTC. Protein sequence: CASSLDRDYGYTF.

This clone was counted only a few times. This chain links TRBV7-2 with TRBJ2-7, with TRBD2 identical over 14 bases. CDR1 and CDR2 (germline): SGHTA, FQGNSA. The CDR3 runs 16 residues. V trimming: 5 bases; J trimming: 2 bases; junction bases outside the gene matches: 5. Here the CDR3 DNA reads TGTGCCAGCAGCCCAAGACTAGCGGGAGGGGCCTACGAGCAGTACTTC. Encoded protein: CASSPRLAGGAYEQYF.

In the case of this clone: Other DNA sequences of this sample code for an identical CDR3. This rearrangement joins TRBV27 to TRBJ1-1; no reliable D call. Trimming removed 2 bases from V and 5 bases from J, with 12 bases in between. The CDR3 is made up of 14 amino acids. Germline CDR1 MNHEY, CDR2 SMNVEV (reference sequence). The CDR3 sequence is CASSLSGLGTEAFF. The CDR3 DNA follows: TGTGCCAGCAGTTTAAGCGGGTTGGGGACTGAAGCTTTCTTT.

The V gene is TRBV10-3, the J gene TRBJ2-2; no clear D gene. Trimming took 4 bases from V and 8 from J, leaving 8 bases between them. CDR1 and CDR2 from the germline V gene are ENHRY and SYGVKD. The CDR3 is made up of 12 amino acids. The CDR3 reads CAISVGGGELFF. CDR3 bases: TGTGCCATCAGTGTTGGCGGAGGGGAGCTGTTTTTT.